The 13 T cell receptor beta chains below all came from one sample that was sequenced in a study of blood T cell repertoires in COVID-19. Measured with immunoSEQ multiplex PCR; TCRdb has only the in-frame clones, and not every one. Of roughly 80,000 clones listed, about 76% are singletons. Sequences were obtained from peripheral blood. These TCRs come from an elderly man with acute or convalescent COVID-19.

This clone was seen only once. The J gene is TRBJ1-1, the V gene TRBV15; no definite D call. The V end lost 1 base, the J end lost 4 bases, and 4 bases lay between the germline ends. CDR1 is LNHNV and CDR2 is YYDKDF in the germline V gene (reference sequence). The CDR3 extends over 12 amino acids. CDR3 residues: CATSRGSTEAFF. The CDR3 DNA is TGTGCCACCAGCAGAGGGAGCACTGAAGCTTTCTTT.

This chain connects TRBV24-1 to TRBJ2-7; the match to TRBD2 covers 7 bases. The V gene's germline CDR1 is KGHDR and CDR2 SFDVKD. This CDR3 has 19 residues. Trimming cost V 8 bases and J 2 bases; bases outside gene matches: 23. CDR3: CATKKRRDGRTSRTYEQYF. The CDR3 DNA reads TGTGCCACCAAGAAGAGACGGGACGGCAGGACTAGTCGAACCTACGAGCAGTACTTC.

This chain uses TRBV7-9 with TRBJ2-1; D is perhaps TRBD2 (6 bases). Between the trimmed V and J ends, which lost 5 bases and 0 bases, there was a span of 14 bases. Germline CDR1 SEHNR, CDR2 FQNEAQ (reference sequence). The CDR3 is 16 amino acids. The CDR3 DNA reads TGTGCCAGCAGCGTTAGTGGAGGGAGCTCCTACAATGAGCAGTTCTTC. It yields the protein CASSVSGGSSYNEQFF.

The rearrangement links TRBV29-1 to TRBJ2-2; 7 bases align to TRBD2. The CDR3 totals 13 residues. V gave up 7 bases and J gave up 8 bases; unmatched junction bases: 10. Germline lookup yields CDR1 SQVTM and CDR2 ANQGSEA. The CDR3 spells CSAAGTLRGELFF. In DNA, the CDR3 is TGCAGCGCAGCGGGAACCCTCAGAGGGGAGCTGTTTTTT.

This clone appeared many times. V gene TRBV2 combines with J gene TRBJ1-2, with TRBD1 identical over 11 bases. The CDR3 has 12 amino acids. The V and J ends lost 10 bases and 8 bases, in that order; junction bases with no gene match: 6. CDR1 is SNHLY and CDR2 is FYNNEI in the germline V gene. This chain's CDR3 is CATVGTGGGYTF. DNA for the CDR3: TGTGCCACCGTAGGGACAGGGGGAGGCTACACCTTC. The full variable domain, with the rest looked up from reference TRBV2 and TRBJ1-2, is EPEVTQTPSHQVTQMGQEVILRCVPISNHLYFYWYRQILGQKVEFLVSFYNNEISEKSEIFDDQFSVERPDGSNFTLKIRSTKLEDSAMYFCATVGTGGGYTFGSGTRLTVV.

The CDR3, as DNA: TGTGCCAGCAGTTACCACCAGACAACTAATGAAAAACTGTTTTTT. Protein product: CASSYHQTTNEKLFF. The rearrangement uses TRBV6-5 and TRBJ1-4, with D unresolved. Germline-derived CDR1 and CDR2 are MNHEY and SVGAGI. This CDR3 comprises 15 residues. The V gene lost 2 bases and the J gene lost 0 bases, with 7 bases spanning the gap.

This chain connects TRBV28 to TRBJ1-6; D uncertain. The CDR3 runs 12 residues. The germline CDR1 and CDR2 sequences are MDHEN and SYDVKM. V dropped 7 bases and J dropped 11 bases, with 12 bases sitting between them. The chain's CDR3 is CASTAGYAPLHF. CDR3 in DNA: TGTGCCAGCACCGCCGGGTATGCACCCCTCCACTTT.

The genes are TRBV28 and TRBJ2-2; D unresolved. V gave up 7 bases and J gave up 1 base, with 7 bases separating them. CDR1 is MDHEN, CDR2 SYDVKM, per germline. The length of the CDR3 is 13 residues. The chain's CDR3 is CASKQMNTGELFF. The CDR3 coding sequence is TGTGCCAGCAAACAGATGAACACCGGGGAGCTGTTTTTT.

This clone was seen a few times. V usage is TRBV30 and J usage is TRBJ1-4; TRBD1 matches at 9 bases. The trim removed 8 bases at V and 5 bases at J, leaving 3 bases unmatched. The germline V gene has CDR1 GTSNPN and CDR2 SVGIG (reference sequence). This CDR3 contains 12 residues. The CDR3 region has the DNA TGTGCCGCGGGACAGGGAAATGAAAAACTGTTTTTT. As protein: CAAGQGNEKLFF.

The table lists this clone with a few counts. The chain joins TRBV7-9 to TRBJ2-7, with D possibly matching TRBD1 (6 bases). CDR1 is SEHNR, CDR2 FQNEAQ, per germline (reference sequence). This CDR3 is 14 amino acids long. Trimming shortened V by 3 bases and J by 2 bases, and 11 bases separated the two germline ends. The CDR3 sequence: CASSFGTGTYEQYF. As DNA, the CDR3 is TGTGCCAGCAGCTTCGGAACAGGGACCTACGAGCAGTACTTC.

The chain joins TRBV7-9 to TRBJ1-3; TRBD1 aligns across 7 bases. The CDR3 runs 15 residues. The germline CDR1 and CDR2 sequences are SEHNR and FQNEAQ (reference sequence). With V trimmed by 2 bases and J by 4 bases, 5 bases remained unmatched. CDR3 nucleotides: TGTGCCAGCAGCTTATTTGGACAGGCCGGAAACACCATATATTTT. Translated, it gives CASSLFGQAGNTIYF.

This chain connects TRBV10-2 to TRBJ2-3; weak D call: TRBD1 (6 bases). The germline V and J ends were trimmed by 5 bases and 3 bases, with 12 bases remaining between them. Germline CDR1 and CDR2: WSHSY and SAAADI. This CDR3 contains 14 residues. CDR3 DNA: TGCGCCAGCAGTCAGGGGAGTCGGACAGATACGCAGTATTTT. Amino acids: CASSQGSRTDTQYF.

V is TRBV12-3 or TRBV12-4 and J is TRBJ2-3; maybe TRBD1 (6 bases). The V end was cut by 10 bases, the J end by 3 bases, with 14 bases between. This CDR3 region has 13 residues. The CDR3 sequence: CATLRQETDTQYF. CDR3 DNA sequence: TGTGCCACCCTGCGACAGGAGACAGATACGCAGTATTTT.